This T cell receptor (beta chain) was sequenced for a study of blood T cell repertoires in COVID-19. The overall study: PBMCs, B-cell-depleted T cells, or T cells were the source of the cDNA or gDNA that made up the material.

Measured with immunoSEQ multiplex PCR; TCRdb has only the in-frame clones, and not every one. Here the sample spans about 170,000 clones, 88% being singletons. Looked up from germline, CDR1 is KGHDR and CDR2 is SFDVKD. The CDR3 runs to 15 residues. Trimming at V came to 3 bases and at J to 5 bases, leaving 7 bases not matched to a gene. In this sample, this clone turned up many times. This sequence joins TRBV24-1 and TRBJ1-2, with 8 bases lining up with TRBD1. The clonotype originates from a man aged 55 to 70 with acute or convalescent COVID-19. Sequencing was done on a sample of peripheral blood. CDR3: CATSDPYRGEYGYTF. The CDR3 DNA follows: TGTGCCACCAGTGATCCCTACAGGGGGGAGTATGGCTACACCTTC.